Below are 8 T cell receptor beta chains sequenced from a single sample in a study of blood T cell repertoires in COVID-19. Here immunoSEQ multiplex PCR was the method, and the copy in TCRdb shows in-frame clones only, minus some. The data hold over 200,000 clones, with 87% observed a single time. The sequencing sample was made of peripheral blood. The receptors originated from a woman between 50 and 59 years old with acute or convalescent COVID-19.

The chain uses TRBV4-1 and TRBJ2-7; 7 nucleotides align to TRBD1. Unmatched junction bases numbered 5, after V lost 2 bases and J lost 4 bases. Germline assignment: CDR1 MGHRA and CDR2 YSYEKL. The CDR3 length is 14 residues. CDR3 nucleotide sequence: TGCGCCAGCAGCCAATTAGGGGGCCCTTACGAGCAGTACTTC. This encodes CASSQLGGPYEQYF.

The chain recombines TRBV7-2 with TRBJ1-2; D is unresolved. Germline CDR1 SGHTA, CDR2 FQGNSA. Trimming took 1 base from V and 4 from J, leaving 10 bases between them. The CDR3 length is 14 residues. The CDR3 here is CASSLVGSLYGYTF. The CDR3 DNA is TGTGCCAGCAGCTTAGTGGGCAGCCTCTATGGCTACACCTTC.

The rearrangement joins TRBV7-2 to TRBJ2-2; 9 bases are a match to TRBD1. With V trimmed by 5 bases and J by 6 bases, 10 bases remained unmatched. The CDR3 has 16 residues. CDR1 and CDR2 (germline): SGHTA, FQGNSA. CDR3 sequence: CASSKRQGESAGELFF. CDR3 nucleotide sequence: TGTGCCAGCAGCAAACGACAGGGGGAGTCGGCCGGGGAGCTGTTTTTT. The complete variable domain, with remaining parts taken from reference TRBV7-2 and TRBJ2-2, reads GAGVSQSPSNKVTEKGKDVELRCDPISGHTALYWYRQSLGQGLEFLIYFQGNSAPDKSGLPSDRFSAERTGGSVSTLTIQRTQQEDSAVYLCASSKRQGESAGELFFGEGSRLTVL.

The J gene is TRBJ2-5, the V gene TRBV7-9; D is perhaps TRBD2 (6 bases). Between the trimmed V and J ends, which lost 5 bases and 2 bases, there was a span of 12 bases. The CDR3 has 14 amino acids. Germline V lookup: CDR1 SEHNR, CDR2 FQNEAQ (reference sequence). This CDR3 is CASSRWDLQETQYF. The CDR3 region has the DNA TGTGCCAGCAGCAGATGGGACTTACAAGAGACCCAGTACTTC.

V is TRBV5-1 and J is TRBJ1-4, with 7 positions matching TRBD1. The CDR3 is 14 residues long. The germline V gene encodes CDR1 SGHRS and CDR2 YFSETQ. V lost 3 bases to trimming and J lost 1 base; unmatched junction nucleotides: 0. The DNA for the CDR3 is TGCGCCAGCAGCTGGACAGGAACTAATGAAAAACTGTTTTTT. Protein: CASSWTGTNEKLFF.

The chain is built from TRBV19 and TRBJ2-1; 7 bases match TRBD2. CDR3 length: 15 amino acids. V lost 0 bases, J lost 8 bases, and 7 bases stayed unmatched. Germline CDR1 reads LNHDA; CDR2 reads SQIVND (reference sequence). In nucleotides, the CDR3 is TGTGCCAGTAGTATAGACGGCGGGAGATCCGATGAGCAGTTCTTC. Protein: CASSIDGGRSDEQFF.

The chain carries TRBV5-4 and TRBJ1-3; D is perhaps TRBD1 (6 bases). The V end was cut by 2 bases, the J end by 0 bases, with 15 bases between. The CDR3 has 17 amino acids. Germline CDR1 and CDR2: SGHNT and YYREEE (reference sequence). The DNA of the CDR3 is TGTGCCAGCAGCTTAGGGGGGGCCCTAGGCTCTGGAAACACCATATATTTT. Its protein product is CASSLGGALGSGNTIYF. The full variable domain, in which reference TRBV5-4 and TRBJ1-3 provide the parts outside the CDR3, is ETGVTQSPTHLIKTRGQQVTLRCSSQSGHNTVSWYQQALGQGPQFIFQYYREEENGRGNFPPRFSGLQFPNYSSELNVNALELDDSALYLCASSLGGALGSGNTIYFGEGSWLTVV.

The table lists this clone with a count of one. The chain joins TRBV18 to TRBJ2-3, with a weak D call TRBD1 (6 bases). Germline CDR1 and CDR2: KGHSH and LQKENI. V was pared by 4 bases and J by 8 bases, with 19 bases between. There are 15 residues in the CDR3. The CDR3 spells CASSLKAEGVSTQYF. The DNA of the CDR3 is TGTGCCAGCTCACTAAAAGCTGAGGGGGTCTCTACGCAGTATTTT.